This T cell receptor (beta chain) is from a study of T cells in Graves' hyperthyroidism and ophthalmopathy. The study's findings and limits: Prediction of ophthalmopathy progression came a median around 6.1 months pre-onset.

This clonotype was seen at least ten times. Its specificity is not known. Based on clinical symptoms, serum thyroxine and TRAb, thyroid ultrasound and orbital computed tomography, diagnoses were reached. This CDR3 spans 15 amino acids. V trimming: 4 bases; J trimming: 7 bases; junction bases outside the gene matches: 10. CDR1 is SGHAT and CDR2 is FQNNGV in the germline V gene. The investigators amplified TCR beta CDR3 regions from RNA transcripts. The HTBI set primed first-round TCR CDR3 RT-PCR. TCRdb ran MiXCR on the multiplex PCR reads and lists one entry per CDR3 protein. The sample records roughly 530,000 distinct CDR3 sequences, 15% to 20% being singletons.

The V and J genes are TRBV11-2 and TRBJ1-2, with 9 bases lining up with TRBD1. The receptor comes from a woman between 18 and 30 years old with Graves' ophthalmopathy. The sequenced material came from blood. For the CDR3, the DNA is TGTGCCAGCAGCTCCTTACAGGGGGCGCTTCGTGGCTACACCTTC. Residues: CASSSLQGALRGYTF.